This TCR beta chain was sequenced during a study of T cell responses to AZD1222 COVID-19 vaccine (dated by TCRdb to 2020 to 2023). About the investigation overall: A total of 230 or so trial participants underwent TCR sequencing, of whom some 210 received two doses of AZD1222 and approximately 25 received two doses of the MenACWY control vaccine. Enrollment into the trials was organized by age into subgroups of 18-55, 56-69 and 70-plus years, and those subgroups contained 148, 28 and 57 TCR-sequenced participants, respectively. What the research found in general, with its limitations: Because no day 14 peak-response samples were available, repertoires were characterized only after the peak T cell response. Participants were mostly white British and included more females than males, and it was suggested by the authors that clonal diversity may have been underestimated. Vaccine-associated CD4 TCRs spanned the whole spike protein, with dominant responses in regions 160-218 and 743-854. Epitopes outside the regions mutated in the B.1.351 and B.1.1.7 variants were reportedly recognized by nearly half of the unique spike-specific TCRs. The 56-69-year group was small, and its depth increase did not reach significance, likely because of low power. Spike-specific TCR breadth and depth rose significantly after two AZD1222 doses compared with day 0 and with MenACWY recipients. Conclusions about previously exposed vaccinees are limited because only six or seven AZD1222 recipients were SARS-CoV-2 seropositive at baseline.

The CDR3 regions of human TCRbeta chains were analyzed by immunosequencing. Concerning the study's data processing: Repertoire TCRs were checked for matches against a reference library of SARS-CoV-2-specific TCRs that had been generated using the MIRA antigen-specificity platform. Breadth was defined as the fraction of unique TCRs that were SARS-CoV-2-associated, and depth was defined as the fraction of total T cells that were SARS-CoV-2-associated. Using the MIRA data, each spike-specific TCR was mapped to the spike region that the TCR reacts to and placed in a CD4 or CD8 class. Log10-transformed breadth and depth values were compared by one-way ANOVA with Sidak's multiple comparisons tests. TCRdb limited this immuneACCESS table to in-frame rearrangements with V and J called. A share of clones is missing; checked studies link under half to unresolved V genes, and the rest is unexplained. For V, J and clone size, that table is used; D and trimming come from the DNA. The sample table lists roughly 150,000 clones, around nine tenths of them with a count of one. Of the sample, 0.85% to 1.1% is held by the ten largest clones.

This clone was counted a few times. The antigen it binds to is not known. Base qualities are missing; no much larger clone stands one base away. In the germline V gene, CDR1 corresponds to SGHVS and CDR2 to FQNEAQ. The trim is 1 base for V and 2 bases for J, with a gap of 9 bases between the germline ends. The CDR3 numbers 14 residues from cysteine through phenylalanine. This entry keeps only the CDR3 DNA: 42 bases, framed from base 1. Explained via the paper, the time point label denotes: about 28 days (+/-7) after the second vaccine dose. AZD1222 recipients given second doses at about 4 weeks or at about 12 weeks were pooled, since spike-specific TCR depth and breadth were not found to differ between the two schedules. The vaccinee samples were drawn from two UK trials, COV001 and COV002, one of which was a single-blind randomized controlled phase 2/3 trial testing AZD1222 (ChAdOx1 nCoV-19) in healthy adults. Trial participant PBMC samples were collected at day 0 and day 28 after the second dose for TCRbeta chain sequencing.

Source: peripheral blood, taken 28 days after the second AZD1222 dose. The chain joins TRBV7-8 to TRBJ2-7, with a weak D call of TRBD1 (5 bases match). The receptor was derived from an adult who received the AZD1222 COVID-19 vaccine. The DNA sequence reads TGTGCCAGCAGCTTAGGACAGTACACCTACGAGCAGTACTTC. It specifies CASSLGQYTYEQYF.